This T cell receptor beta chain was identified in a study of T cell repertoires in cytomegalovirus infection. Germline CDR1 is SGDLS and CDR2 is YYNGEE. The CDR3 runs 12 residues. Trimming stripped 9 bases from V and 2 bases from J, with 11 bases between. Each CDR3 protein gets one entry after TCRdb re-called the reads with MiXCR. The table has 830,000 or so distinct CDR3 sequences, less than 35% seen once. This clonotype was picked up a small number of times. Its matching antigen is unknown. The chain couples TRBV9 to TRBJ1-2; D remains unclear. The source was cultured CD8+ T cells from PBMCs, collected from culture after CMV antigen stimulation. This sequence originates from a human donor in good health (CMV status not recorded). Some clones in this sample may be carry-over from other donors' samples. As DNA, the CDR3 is TGTGCCACCTCGGATCGGAACTATGGCTACACCTTC. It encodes CATSDRNYGYTF.